Listed here are 30 T cell receptor beta chains from one sample, sequenced in a study of T-cell memory formation after mild COVID-19 (dated by TCRdb to the early 2020s). Library preparation was by 5' RACE. Instrument on record: Illumina NovaSeq 6000. TCRdb ran its own pipeline on the public reads, namely fastp trimming at Q25 and MiXCR clone calling, and kept in-frame beta chains. When rows share a CDR3 protein, they turn into one entry using the most common DNA and genes. The sample records 300,000 to 350,000 distinct CDR3 sequences, 15% to 20% of which are singletons. Jointly, the top ten make up under 25% of the sample. Sequenced sample: PBMCs or a T cell subset sorted from them (not recorded which). All receptors derive from a man aged 18 to 30 who had mild COVID-19 (a few samples of this study predate the infection). The sample titles of this study are shuffled in the database, so cell type and time point are left out; the donor was told from shared clones.

This clonotype was recorded a few times. The chain combines TRBV20-1 with TRBJ1-4; unclear D gene. The length of the CDR3 is 12 residues. Germline V gene data show CDR1 as DFQATT and CDR2 as SNEGSKA (reference sequence). The V end lost 5 bases, the J end lost 0 bases, and 4 bases lay between the germline ends. The DNA of the CDR3 is TGCAGTGCTTGGGCAACTAATGAAAAACTGTTTTTT. Its translation is CSAWATNEKLFF.

V is TRBV4-1 and J is TRBJ1-1; unclear D gene. Trimming cost V 0 bases and J 3 bases, with 11 bases left between them. Germline-derived CDR1 and CDR2 are MGHRA and YSYEKL. CDR3 length: 15 residues. For the CDR3, the DNA is TGCGCCAGCAGCCAAGAGGATAGGGATTACACTGAAGCTTTCTTT. As protein: CASSQEDRDYTEAFF.

This clonotype showed up just a few times. The chain couples TRBV7-2 to TRBJ2-1, with 7 bases identical to TRBD1. The V segment lost 8 bases and the J segment 2 bases; nucleotides outside the gene matches: 6. CDR1 and CDR2 (germline): SGHTA, FQGNSA. The CDR3 sequence is 14 residues long. The CDR3 is CASLRDSTYNEQFF. CDR3 sequence (DNA): TGTGCCAGCCTCCGGGACAGCACCTACAATGAGCAGTTCTTC.

V usage is TRBV21-1 and J usage is TRBJ1-1; the D segment call TRBD1 is taken from the table without a DNA check. TRBV21-1 is marked as a pseudogene. This CDR3 has 12 residues. The CDR3 sequence is CASSKGNRETFF. CDR3 sequence (DNA): TGTGCCAGCAGCAAAGGGAACAGGGAGACTTTCTTT.

The V call is TRBV11-2, the J call TRBJ2-3; tentative D call: TRBD1 (7 bases). The V gene's germline CDR1 is SGHAT and CDR2 FQNNGV. The CDR3 has 15 amino acids. Trimming stripped 2 bases from V and 4 bases from J, with 13 bases between. CDR3 sequence: CASSLITGEADTQYF. The CDR3 DNA reads as TGTGCCAGCAGCTTAATTACAGGGGAGGCAGATACGCAGTATTTT.

The chain couples TRBV7-9 to TRBJ1-1; D is uncertain. The germline V gene has CDR1 SEHNR and CDR2 FQNEAQ (reference sequence). This CDR3 spans 15 amino acids. V was trimmed by 5 bases and J by 5 bases, leaving 18 bases between them. The DNA for the CDR3 is TGTGCCAGCAGCCCAGCGGGGAGCGCGGGAACTGAAGCTTTCTTT. This sequence encodes CASSPAGSAGTEAFF.

This clonotype was counted between two and nine times. This chain's CDR3 is CASSLGAGRNTEAFF. The DNA for the CDR3 is TGCGCCAGCAGCTTGGGGGCAGGGAGGAACACTGAAGCTTTCTTT. This sequence joins TRBV5-1 and TRBJ1-1; D is perhaps TRBD1 (5 bases). Germline lookup yields CDR1 SGHRS and CDR2 YFSETQ. Trimming pared 0 bases from V and 1 base from J, leaving 10 bases between. The CDR3 totals 15 residues.

The table lists this clonotype with a few counts. This CDR3 reads CSVDHNGELENTEAFF. CDR3 coding DNA: TGCAGCGTTGATCATAACGGGGAGCTTGAGAACACTGAAGCTTTCTTT. The chain carries TRBV29-1 and TRBJ1-1, with unresolved D. Trimming removed 3 bases at V and 1 base at J, with 18 bases between. This CDR3 spans 16 amino acids. Germline V gene lookup returns CDR1 SQVTM and CDR2 ANQGSEA.

This clonotype appeared a few times. The chain couples TRBV6-2 or TRBV6-3 to TRBJ2-1; 7 bases map to TRBD1. Trimming at V came to 5 bases and at J to 12 bases, leaving 7 bases not matched to a gene. The CDR3 extends over 12 amino acids. Germline V gene sequence: CDR1 MNHEY, CDR2 SVGEGT. CDR3 protein: CASSDWDRAQFF. Written as DNA, the CDR3 is TGTGCCAGCAGTGACTGGGACAGAGCGCAGTTCTTC.

A few counts support this clonotype. The chain carries TRBV7-9 and TRBJ2-5, with D possibly being TRBD2 (6 bases). Trimming stripped 7 bases from V and 3 bases from J, with 15 bases between. This CDR3 spans 14 amino acids. Germline CDR1 and CDR2: SEHNR and FQNEAQ (reference sequence). CDR3 sequence reads: CASNGGADKETQYF. The DNA for the CDR3 is TGTGCCAGCAACGGAGGGGCGGATAAAGAGACCCAGTACTTC.

This clonotype occurred a few times. The CDR3 coding sequence is TGTGCCAGCAGTGAAGGGCAGGGGCCCTTGGACACTGAAGCTTTCTTT. It codes for CASSEGQGPLDTEAFF. The chain has TRBV2 and TRBJ1-1; maybe TRBD1 (6 bases). This CDR3 region has 16 residues. The V end lost 1 base, the J end lost 3 bases, and 15 bases lay between the germline ends. The germline V gene has CDR1 SNHLY and CDR2 FYNNEI. Together with reference TRBV2 and TRBJ1-1, the CDR3 gives the full variable domain: EPEVTQTPSHQVTQMGQEVILRCVPISNHLYFYWYRQILGQKVEFLVSFYNNEISEKSEIFDDQFSVERPDGSNFTLKIRSTKLEDSAMYFCASSEGQGPLDTEAFFGQGTRLTVV.

The rearrangement uses TRBV18 and TRBJ2-7, with D perhaps matching TRBD1 or TRBD2 (6 bases each). V was trimmed by 5 bases and J by 5 bases, leaving 13 bases between them. Germline V CDR1 and CDR2: KGHSH, LQKENI. The CDR3 is 13 amino acids. The CDR3 is CASSGGTRNEQYF. DNA of the CDR3: TGTGCCAGCTCAGGCGGGACACGCAACGAGCAGTACTTC.

The chain joins TRBV9 to TRBJ2-1, with TRBD1 matching over 9 bases. Per the germline V gene, CDR1 is SGDLS and CDR2 is YYNGEE. CDR3 length: 20 residues. Trimming cost V 3 bases and J 7 bases; bases outside gene matches: 23. The CDR3 coding sequence is TGTGCCAGCAGCGATTCTACCGGGACAGGGTATTACCTGACGGGAAATGAGCAGTTCTTC. Its translation: CASSDSTGTGYYLTGNEQFF.

This chain joins TRBV20-1 and TRBJ2-7, with no clear D. The ends were cut back, 0 bases at V and 7 bases at J, with 19 bases in the middle. The CDR3 extends over 15 amino acids. Germline lookup yields CDR1 DFQATT and CDR2 SNEGSKA (reference sequence). The CDR3 is CSARDLYYPIWEQYV. CDR3 bases: TGCAGTGCTAGAGATTTATACTACCCGATCTGGGAGCAGTACGTC.

This clonotype was detected only a few times. The chain has TRBV4-2 and TRBJ2-1; TRBD1 agrees at 7 bases. After removal of 0 bases from V and 0 bases from J, the junction contained 11 bases not matched to a gene. CDR1 and CDR2 (germline): LGHNA, YNFKEQ. CDR3 length equals 19 residues. The CDR3 reads CASSQEIGQALSSYNEQFF. The CDR3 DNA sequence: TGTGCCAGCAGCCAAGAGATAGGACAGGCCCTATCCTCCTACAATGAGCAGTTCTTC.

A few counts support this clonotype. The J gene is TRBJ2-5, the V gene TRBV29-1; the D gene is possibly TRBD1 (6 bases). In germline, CDR1 is SQVTM, CDR2 ANQGSEA. V lost 6 bases and J lost 3, with 11 bases in between. The CDR3 has 12 residues. CDR3 in amino acids: CSVVDREETQYF. DNA for the CDR3: TGCAGCGTCGTGGACAGAGAAGAGACCCAGTACTTC.

The chain links TRBV24-1 to TRBJ2-3; 10 bases align to TRBD2. This CDR3 contains 15 residues. V shed 6 bases and J 1 base; nucleotides not matched to a gene: 3. Germline CDR1 KGHDR, CDR2 SFDVKD. CDR3 nucleotide sequence: TGTGCCACCAGTAGCGGGGGGGTTGGCACAGATACGCAGTATTTT. Amino acid sequence: CATSSGGVGTDTQYF.

This chain joins TRBV7-9 and TRBJ2-5, with 9 bases lining up with TRBD1. The CDR3 runs to 14 residues. Germline loops: CDR1 SEHNR, CDR2 FQNEAQ (reference sequence). Trimming removed 4 bases from V and 3 bases from J; junction bases left unmatched: 3. The CDR3 DNA is TGTGCCAGCAGCTCGGGACAGGGCAAAGAGACCCAGTACTTC. Amino acid sequence: CASSSGQGKETQYF.

This clonotype has a count of ten or more. The V call is TRBV6-2 or TRBV6-3, the J call TRBJ1-6; 7 bases line up with TRBD1. V was pared by 4 bases and J by 15 bases, with 12 bases of the junction left unmatched. This CDR3 is built from 14 residues. Germline values: CDR1 MNHEY, CDR2 SVGEGT. The CDR3 loop reads CASSSESWDRSLHF. For the CDR3, the DNA is TGTGCCAGCAGTTCCGAGTCCTGGGACAGAAGCCTCCACTTT.

This clonotype was counted many times. The chain recombines TRBV12-3 or TRBV12-4 with TRBJ1-1; no reliable D call. CDR3 length equals 12 residues. Trimming took off 2 bases at V and 7 bases at J, with 8 bases between the two ends. The DNA of the CDR3 is TGTGCCAGCAGTTTATTAAATGGTGAAGCTTTCTTT. Its translation: CASSLLNGEAFF.

The chain combines TRBV23-1 with TRBJ2-7, with 9 nucleotides matching TRBD2. TRBV23-1 is labeled an ORF, and its function is uncertain. The CDR3 consists of 13 residues. The V segment lost 9 bases and the J segment 1 base; nucleotides outside the gene matches: 4. In nucleotides, the CDR3 is TGCGCCAGACGACTAGCGGTGTCCTACGAGCAGTACGTC. Residues: CARRLAVSYEQYV.

This chain's CDR3 is CAISGGVGDTQYF. As DNA, the CDR3 is TGTGCCATCAGCGGGGGTGTCGGAGATACGCAGTATTTT. V usage is TRBV19 and J usage is TRBJ2-3; 8 nucleotides line up with TRBD2. Germline CDR1 reads LNHDA; CDR2 reads SQIVND (reference sequence). V gave up 10 bases and J gave up 5 bases; unmatched junction bases: 8. This CDR3 has 13 residues.

In its sample, this clonotype was seen many times. The genes are TRBV5-5 and TRBJ2-5; 10 bases map to TRBD1. J gave up 3 bases and V 3 bases, and 2 bases lay outside the gene matches. This CDR3 has 14 residues. Germline CDR1 and CDR2: SGHKS and YYEKEE (reference sequence). This CDR3 reads CASSSTGGEETQYF. CDR3 nucleotides: TGTGCCAGCAGCTCGACAGGGGGCGAAGAGACCCAGTACTTC.

This clonotype appeared a few times. V is TRBV7-8 and J is TRBJ1-1, with 8 positions matching TRBD1. CDR1 SGHVS and CDR2 FQNEAQ come from the germline V gene. Unmatched junction bases numbered 8, after V lost 1 base and J lost 1 base. This CDR3 comprises 17 residues. CDR3 sequence reads: CASSLGTGGNPNTEAFF. CDR3 DNA: TGTGCCAGCAGCTTAGGTACAGGGGGGAATCCGAACACTGAAGCTTTCTTT. Full variable domain (remainder filled in from reference TRBV7-8 and TRBJ1-1): GAGVSQSPRYKVAKRGQDVALRCDPISGHVSLFWYQQALGQGPEFLTYFQNEAQLDKSGLPSDRFFAERPEGSVSTLKIQRTQQEDSAVYLCASSLGTGGNPNTEAFFGQGTRLTVV.

This clonotype has a handful of counts. The chain has TRBV15 and TRBJ1-1; D remains unclear. Germline CDR1 and CDR2: LNHNV and YYDKDF (reference sequence). V was shortened by 0 bases and J by 2 bases, with 7 bases between the two germline ends. The CDR3 has 14 residues. CDR3 sequence (DNA): TGTGCCACCAGCAGAGATGGAGGAAACACTGAAGCTTTCTTT. It is translated as CATSRDGGNTEAFF.

This clonotype was seen only a few times. The chain is built from TRBV5-1 and TRBJ2-7; the match to TRBD1 covers 8 bases. This CDR3 has 12 amino acids. Per germline, CDR1 SGHRS and CDR2 YFSETQ. V dropped 7 bases and J dropped 2; count of bases not matched to a gene: 2. The CDR3 coding sequence is TGCGCCAGCCGGACAGGGACCTACGAGCAGTACGTC. Translated, it gives CASRTGTYEQYV.

The rearrangement links TRBV4-1 to TRBJ1-1, with a possible D match to TRBD1 (5 bases). V lost 3 bases and J lost 5, with 13 bases in between. Germline assignment: CDR1 MGHRA and CDR2 YSYEKL. This CDR3 contains 14 residues. This CDR3 reads CASSHQTGGTEAFF. CDR3 DNA sequence: TGCGCCAGCAGCCACCAGACGGGGGGGACTGAAGCTTTCTTT.

The chain employs TRBV7-9 and TRBJ2-7, with TRBD1 matching 7 bases. CDR3 length: 13 residues. The J segment lost 2 bases and the V segment lost 4 bases, leaving 2 bases of the junction unmatched. Germline CDR1 is SEHNR and CDR2 is FQNEAQ (reference sequence). CDR3 sequence reads: CASSSTGAYEQYV. The CDR3 DNA follows: TGTGCCAGCAGCTCCACAGGGGCCTACGAGCAGTACGTC.

This clonotype was detected ten times or more. This chain connects TRBV5-1 to TRBJ2-2; 7 bases fit TRBD2. Losses at the gene ends were 0 bases for V and 2 bases for J; bases not matched to a gene: 1. Germline values: CDR1 SGHRS, CDR2 YFSETQ. This CDR3 has 15 residues. CDR3: CASSLASGNTGELFF. The DNA for the CDR3 is TGCGCCAGCAGCTTGGCTAGCGGAAACACCGGGGAGCTGTTTTTT.

Only a few counts were recorded for this clonotype. The chain employs TRBV4-3 and TRBJ1-6, with D perhaps matching TRBD1 (6 bases). Per the germline V gene, CDR1 is LGHNA and CDR2 is YSLEER. With 7 bases removed from V and 10 bases from J, the gap between germline ends came to 20 bases. The CDR3 runs 15 residues. CDR3 sequence (DNA): TGCGCCAGCACCTACACCAGGAGGGGGGGGTCACCCCTCCACTTT. Translation gives CASTYTRRGGSPLHF.